This TCR beta chain was sequenced in a study of cytotoxic CD8 clonotypes in ibrutinib-treated CLL (dated by TCRdb to about 2021). In terms of the full investigation: In this cohort, around 15 patients were treatment-naive and 11 to 12 were relapsed/refractory, while under 18 had unmutated IGHV. Cryopreserved peripheral blood mononuclear cells were collected at three points: before therapy, at response, and at either sustained remission or disease progression. Patients were still on ibrutinib when every remission and progressive disease sample was collected. Response samples were obtained after a median of around 11 months of treatment, with a range of roughly 6 to 40 months. On average, each sample had approximately 280,000 productive templates and 96,000 or so productive rearrangements. Partial responses were observed in around 25 patients and complete responses in 2; after a median follow-up of around 68 months, remission was maintained in around 14 patients and progression was observed in some twelve. Of the roughly 81 people in the trial, some 28 had longitudinal samples available.

General study outcomes and caveats: Public clonotypes were rare and either shrank or stayed stable during treatment, and the rise in clonality at ibrutinib response reflected expansion of private clonotypes. At baseline, clonality was higher than in age-matched healthy donors and showed a strong correlation with circulating CD8+ T-cell counts. Sustained-remission and progressing patients did not have matched sampling times, and lymph node repertoires were not examined. An increase in clonality was observed at ibrutinib response, with clonality remaining stable during sustained remission and falling back toward baseline at progression.

This sample's time point label indicates: progressive disease on ibrutinib. For TCR beta library preparation, roughly 2.1 micrograms of genomic DNA were isolated from cryopreserved PBMCs. Longitudinal blood samples from CLL patients receiving ibrutinib monotherapy were subjected to high-throughput TCR beta sequencing. The patients were enrolled in a single-center, open-label phase 2 trial of ibrutinib monotherapy. Turning to this clone: Its antigen is currently not known. Base qualities are not provided; no much larger clone lies one nucleotide away.

The junction shows trimming of 0 bases on V and 2 bases on J, plus 6 bases between the germline ends. Sequences KGHSH (CDR1) and LQKENI (CDR2) are obtained from the germline V gene. The CDR3 runs 14 residues from the cysteine to the phenylalanine. CDR3 DNA only is kept here, 42 bases in frame from base 1. The goal of deep resolution MiSeq sequencing was a depth between 1 in 1 million and 1 in 200,000 T cells, and coverage averaged 10x per clonotype. The immunoSEQ hsTCRB Kit was used to generate the TCR beta libraries. In the source study's methods: Data were analyzed with ImmunoSEQ Data Assistant and ImmunoSEQ Analyzer, with V, D and J genes assigned per IMGT definitions. Clonality, which ranges from 0 to 1, was calculated by subtracting the normalized Shannon entropy of productive rearrangement frequencies from one. Only overrepresented clonotypes making up at least 0.05% of each patient's repertoire were included in the public clonotype analysis. Repertoires from approximately 12 age-matched healthy donors in immuneACCESS were used as clonality controls. The table comes from immuneACCESS by way of TCRdb, which keeps in-frame sequences with V and J called. Part of the clones is missing from these tables; in studies checked, under half for an unresolved V gene and the rest for unknown reasons. That table furnishes V, J and clone size, whereas the DNA furnished D and trimming. The sample table shows 150,000 to 200,000 clones, and around nine tenths are seen once. The ten largest clones take up 3% to 3.5% of the sample.

The sample in question was PBMCs, obtained at disease progression, from a patient treated with ibrutinib. Here the chain combines TRBV18 and TRBJ2-3, with the D gene not clear enough to name. This receptor was obtained from a human donor with chronic lymphocytic leukemia. The sequenced DNA: TGTGCCAGCTCACCACCACCCCTCACAGATACGCAGTATTTT. This yields the protein CASSPPPLTDTQYF.